These 23 T cell receptor beta chains were sequenced from one sample in a study of blood T cell repertoires in COVID-19 (TCRdb year 2020). Receptors were amplified or captured by the immunoSEQ multiplex PCR assay. Here the immuneACCESS table is served through TCRdb, limited to in-frame sequences with V and J called. Missing clones are a known gap in these copies; in checked studies unresolved V genes cover under half, and the rest lacks a known reason. This sample holds hundreds of thousands of clones; about nine tenths were observed only once. The ten top clones hold about 6.3% of the sample. The specimen was peripheral blood. These receptors were taken from a man in his sixties who had recovered from COVID-19.

This clone was recorded a few times. CDR3 in DNA: TGTGCCAGCAGCCTCGGGACAGGGGGACACAATCAGCCCCAGCATTTT. Its protein product is CASSLGTGGHNQPQHF. The chain couples TRBV27 to TRBJ1-5, with 11 bases fitting TRBD1. CDR1 is MNHEY, CDR2 SMNVEV, per germline (reference sequence). The trim removed 6 bases at V and 3 bases at J, leaving 7 bases unmatched. This CDR3 has 16 amino acids.

This chain uses TRBV6-5 with TRBJ1-1; D unclear. Germline V gives CDR1 MNHEY, CDR2 SVGAGI. Trimming stripped 6 bases from V and 0 bases from J, with 11 bases between. The CDR3 covers 14 residues. In DNA form, the CDR3 reads TGTGCCAGCAGGAAAACGCAGGTGAACACTGAAGCTTTCTTT. It translates to CASRKTQVNTEAFF.

The J gene is TRBJ2-7, the V gene TRBV19; D is uncertain. The CDR3 runs 13 residues. The germline V and J ends were trimmed by 3 bases and 6 bases, with 12 bases remaining between them. Looked up from germline, CDR1 is LNHDA and CDR2 is SQIVND (reference sequence). The CDR3 nucleotides are TGTGCCAGTAGTATCCAGGTTTCCAGCGAGCAGTACTTC. It codes for CASSIQVSSEQYF.

The chain couples TRBV5-4 to TRBJ1-1; 9 bases agree with TRBD1. CDR1 is SGHNT and CDR2 is YYREEE in the germline V gene (reference sequence). V gave up 0 bases and J gave up 4 bases; unmatched junction bases: 4. CDR3 size: 15 residues. The CDR3 here is CASSLVGQGFTEAFF. The CDR3 coding sequence is TGTGCCAGCAGCTTGGTTGGACAGGGGTTCACTGAAGCTTTCTTT.

For this clone: The same CDR3 can be traced to other DNA sequences in this sample. The rearrangement joins TRBV5-1 to TRBJ2-5, with 11 nucleotides matching TRBD2. Looked up from germline, CDR1 is SGHRS and CDR2 is YFSETQ. V shed 4 bases, J shed 0 bases, and the junction held 5 bases outside the gene matches. The CDR3 is 16 amino acids. The CDR3 reads CASSPGTSGYQETQYF. The CDR3, as DNA: TGCGCCAGCAGCCCAGGGACTAGCGGTTACCAAGAGACCCAGTACTTC.

The chain carries TRBV6-5 and TRBJ1-2, with D perhaps TRBD1 (5 bases). CDR1 is MNHEY, CDR2 SVGAGI, per germline. The CDR3 is 14 residues long. Trimming shortened V by 6 bases and J by 4 bases, and 15 bases separated the two germline ends. CDR3 bases: TGTGCCAGCAGCCAGGGACTGATTCCCTATGGCTACACCTTC. Residues: CASSQGLIPYGYTF.

This CDR3 reads CASTPTGGGNQPQHF. Written as DNA, the CDR3 is TGTGCCAGTACCCCGACAGGGGGCGGCAATCAGCCCCAGCATTTT. V usage is TRBV19 and J usage is TRBJ1-5, with 10 bases fitting TRBD1. CDR3 length: 15 amino acids. Germline CDR1 reads LNHDA; CDR2 reads SQIVND (reference sequence). V dropped 7 bases and J dropped 2; count of bases not matched to a gene: 5.

This chain joins TRBV19 and TRBJ2-1; tentative D call: TRBD1 (6 bases). This CDR3 has 16 residues. V shed 4 bases and J shed 5 bases, with 18 bases lying between them. Germline CDR1 LNHDA, CDR2 SQIVND (reference sequence). This CDR3 reads CASSTETGFGNNEQFF. CDR3 nucleotide sequence: TGTGCCAGTAGTACGGAGACAGGTTTTGGAAACAATGAGCAGTTCTTC.

The chain couples TRBV7-9 to TRBJ1-6, with 9 bases that match TRBD1. Unmatched junction bases numbered 3, after V lost 5 bases and J lost 4 bases. CDR3 length: 15 residues. Looked up from germline, CDR1 is SEHNR and CDR2 is FQNEAQ (reference sequence). Here the CDR3 reads CASSQGTGYNSPLHF. The CDR3 DNA reads TGTGCCAGCAGCCAGGGGACAGGGTATAATTCACCCCTCCACTTT.

This CDR3 reads CASSLVEGAVIQYF. CDR3 in DNA: TGTGCCAGCAGCTTAGTGGAGGGTGCGGTCATTCAGTACTTC. The chain has TRBV7-2 and TRBJ2-4, with D maybe TRBD2 (6 bases). Trimming stripped 1 base from V and 9 bases from J, with 13 bases between. The germline CDR1 and CDR2 sequences are SGHTA and FQGNSA. The CDR3 spans 14 residues.

J is TRBJ1-2 and V is TRBV18; TRBD1 aligns across 8 bases. Per the germline V gene, CDR1 is KGHSH and CDR2 is LQKENI. Unmatched junction bases numbered 5, after V lost 2 bases and J lost 3 bases. This CDR3 comprises 15 residues. CDR3 protein: CASSPGAGGHYGYTF. CDR3 DNA: TGTGCCAGCTCACCAGGAGCAGGGGGCCACTATGGCTACACCTTC.

The chain is built from TRBV14 and TRBJ1-2, with D possibly being TRBD1 (5 bases). Trimming shortened V by 2 bases and J by 6 bases, and 25 bases separated the two germline ends. The germline V gene encodes CDR1 SGHDN and CDR2 FVKESK. The CDR3 covers 18 residues. Written as DNA, the CDR3 is TGTGCCAGCAGCCAATTATTTGGAGTGGGGGGATCATTGGATGGCTACACCTTC. This gives the protein CASSQLFGVGGSLDGYTF.

V and J are TRBV27 and TRBJ2-2, with 8 positions matching TRBD1. Trimming cost V 5 bases and J 3 bases; bases outside gene matches: 20. This CDR3 has 20 amino acids. CDR1 MNHEY and CDR2 SMNVEV come from the germline V gene (reference sequence). This chain's CDR3 is CASSPLIGQGFLIDTGELFF. CDR3 in DNA: TGTGCCAGCAGTCCTCTTATCGGACAGGGTTTTCTGATTGACACCGGGGAGCTGTTTTTT.

The gene calls are TRBV5-5 and TRBJ1-1, with TRBD1 matching 8 bases. Germline-derived CDR1 and CDR2 are SGHKS and YYEKEE (reference sequence). V was clipped by 4 bases and J by 7 bases; unmatched bases: 12. The length of the CDR3 is 15 residues. CDR3 bases: TGTGCCAGCAGCCCCCCCGGGACAGGCGGCCTTGAAGCTTTCTTT. Encoded protein: CASSPPGTGGLEAFF. Full variable domain (missing parts from reference TRBV5-5 and TRBJ1-1): DAGVTQSPTHLIKTRGQQVTLRCSPISGHKSVSWYQQVLGQGPQFIFQYYEKEERGRGNFPDRFSARQFPNYSSELNVNALLLGDSALYLCASSPPGTGGLEAFFGQGTRLTVV.

The rearrangement joins TRBV5-4 to TRBJ1-4; 12 bases agree with TRBD1. CDR3 length: 13 amino acids. Germline trimming cut 4 bases from V and 11 bases from J; bases unmatched to any gene: 3. Germline V gives CDR1 SGHNT, CDR2 YYREEE (reference sequence). CDR3 residues: CASSGGTGGKLFF. CDR3 DNA: TGTGCCAGCAGCGGAGGGACAGGGGGCAAACTGTTTTTT.

The chain carries TRBV18 and TRBJ2-5, with 9 bases that match TRBD1. Germline V CDR1 and CDR2: KGHSH, LQKENI. The junction had 6 bases not matched to a gene; V was cut back by 3 bases and J by 4 bases. The CDR3 spans 15 residues. Here the CDR3 DNA reads TGTGCCAGCTCACCGGGACAGGGACGTTTAGAGACCCAGTACTTC. This encodes CASSPGQGRLETQYF. The complete variable domain, with remaining parts taken from reference TRBV18 and TRBJ2-5, reads NAGVMQNPRHLVRRRGQEARLRCSPMKGHSHVYWYRQLPEEGLKFMVYLQKENIIDESGMPKERFSAEFPKEGPSILRIQQVVRGDSAAYFCASSPGQGRLETQYFGPGTRLLVL.

CDR3: CASSVTGDLYSPLHF. The CDR3 bases are TGTGCCAGCAGCGTAACAGGGGATCTTTATTCACCCCTCCACTTT. V usage is TRBV9 and J usage is TRBJ1-6, with 7 bases matching TRBD1. The CDR3 is 15 residues long. Germline V gene sequence: CDR1 SGDLS, CDR2 YYNGEE. Trimming took 1 base from V and 8 from J; bases not matched to a gene: 6. The full variable domain, completed using reference TRBV9 and TRBJ1-6, is DSGVTQTPKHLITATGQRVTLRCSPRSGDLSVYWYQQSLDQGLQFLIQYYNGEERAKGNILERFSAQQFPDLHSELNLSSLELGDSALYFCASSVTGDLYSPLHFGNGTRLTVT.

In its sample, this clone was seen once. J is TRBJ2-1 and V is TRBV27; 7 positions agree with TRBD1. CDR1 MNHEY and CDR2 SMNVEV come from the germline V gene (reference sequence). CDR3 length equals 14 residues. The junction had 5 bases not matched to a gene; V was cut back by 2 bases and J by 7 bases. The CDR3, as DNA: TGTGCCAGCAGTTTAAGAGGGGGCTCGAATGAGCAGTTCTTC. As protein: CASSLRGGSNEQFF.

This chain joins TRBV3-1 (or the pseudogene TRBV3-2) and TRBJ2-4; perhaps TRBD2 as D (5 bases). Germline V lookup: CDR1 LGHDT, CDR2 YNNKEL (reference sequence). Trimming shortened V by 1 base and J by 1 base, and 11 bases separated the two germline ends. The CDR3 spans 16 residues. CDR3 DNA sequence: TGTGCCAGCAGCCAAGTGGGGAGAGGGGCCAAAAACATTCAGTACTTC. It codes for CASSQVGRGAKNIQYF.

This clone came up a few times. V usage is TRBV5-1 and J usage is TRBJ2-3; D is uncertain. V dropped 1 base and J dropped 1 base, with 4 bases sitting between them. This CDR3 comprises 13 residues. Germline V CDR1 and CDR2: SGHRS, YFSETQ. The CDR3 protein is CASSLPGTDTQYF. The DNA of the CDR3 is TGCGCCAGCAGCTTGCCGGGCACAGATACGCAGTATTTT.

J is TRBJ2-1 and V is TRBV5-1, with 8 nucleotides matching TRBD1. This CDR3 has 20 residues. The J segment lost 3 bases and the V segment lost 1 base, leaving 18 bases of the junction unmatched. The germline V gene encodes CDR1 SGHRS and CDR2 YFSETQ. CDR3 loop: CASSLIGTAGGILFYNEQFF. CDR3 nucleotides: TGCGCCAGCAGCTTGATCGGTACCGCAGGGGGCATCCTATTCTACAATGAGCAGTTCTTC.

This chain links TRBV6-7 with TRBJ2-1; 10 nucleotides agree with TRBD2. TRBV6-7 is reported as an ORF; its role is uncertain. Trimming at V came to 0 bases and at J to 7 bases, leaving 27 bases not matched to a gene. The CDR3 totals 23 residues. As DNA, the CDR3 is TGTGCCAGCAGTTACTCACCCCTAGCGGGGGTTCTGCCCGACTCCGGCCAGACTAATGAGCAGTTCTTC. Its translation is CASSYSPLAGVLPDSGQTNEQFF.

This clone was recorded once. The gene calls are TRBV27 and TRBJ1-4, with TRBD1 as a possible D gene (6 bases). This CDR3 is 16 amino acids long. The V and J ends lost 9 bases and 3 bases respectively, with 20 bases between them. The germline V gene encodes CDR1 MNHEY and CDR2 SMNVEV (reference sequence). CDR3 DNA: TGTGCCAGTTCTCACCGCCTGGGGGCGGCTAATGAAAAACTGTTTTTT. Its translation is CASSHRLGAANEKLFF.